The 7 T cell receptor beta chains given below trace back to one sample, sequenced in a study of cytomegalovirus exposure and HLA in healthy donors. The study ran its PCR with 60 Vbeta and 13 Jbeta primers. The repertoire was sequenced with immunoSEQ multiplex PCR; TCRdb's copy has only in-frame clones and lacks some. The sample comprises some 110,000 clones, approximately 14% of which are singletons, and roughly 0.89% rests with the top ten. Sample: PBMCs. The receptors were sampled from a female donor in good health and CMV-seronegative.

This clone was seen more than once but under ten times. J is TRBJ2-7 and V is TRBV6-5; TRBD2 is a possible D gene (7 bases). V was clipped by 6 bases and J by 3 bases, with 18 bases between them. From germline, CDR1 is MNHEY and CDR2 SVGAGI. There are 15 residues in the CDR3. CDR3 region: CASRGGAGANYEQYF. As DNA, the CDR3 is TGTGCCAGCAGGGGAGGGGCAGGGGCAAACTACGAGCAGTACTTC.

The CDR3 reads CASSLGGSRINVDTQYF. CDR3 DNA sequence: TGTGCCAGCAGCTTGGGGGGCAGTCGAATTAATGTAGATACGCAGTATTTT. The rearrangement joins TRBV5-8 to TRBJ2-3, with a weak D call TRBD1 (5 bases). The germline gives CDR1 SGHTS, CDR2 YDEGEE. CDR3 length equals 17 residues. Trimming removed 0 bases at V and 5 bases at J, with 19 bases between. The full variable domain, with the rest looked up from reference TRBV5-8 and TRBJ2-3, is EAGVTQSPTHLIKTRGQQATLRCSPISGHTSVYWYQQALGLGLQFLLWYDEGEERNRGNFPPRFSGRQFPNYSSELNVNALELEDSALYLCASSLGGSRINVDTQYFGPGTRLTVL.

V gene TRBV6-1 combines with J gene TRBJ1-1; D ambiguous. V lost 1 base and J 1 base, leaving 7 bases between the germline ends. Germline V gene data show CDR1 as MNHNS and CDR2 as SASEGT. The CDR3 extends over 14 amino acids. The CDR3 loop reads CASSEERGNTEAFF. Written as DNA, the CDR3 is TGTGCCAGCAGTGAAGAAAGAGGGAACACTGAAGCTTTCTTT.

The J gene is TRBJ2-1, the V gene TRBV5-1; 13 bases are a match to TRBD2. Germline-derived CDR1 and CDR2 are SGHRS and YFSETQ. The CDR3 loop spans 15 amino acids. V gave up 4 bases and J gave up 10 bases; unmatched junction bases: 8. DNA of the CDR3: TGCGCCAGCAGCACTAGCGGGAGGGCGTTAGGGGAGCAGTTCTTC. Its protein product is CASSTSGRALGEQFF.

The V call is TRBV11-2, the J call TRBJ2-7; the D is unclear. Germline V CDR1 and CDR2: SGHAT, FQNNGV. V lost 2 bases and J 7 bases, leaving 9 bases between the germline ends. CDR3 length: 12 amino acids. The CDR3 here is CASSLSVREQYF. DNA of the CDR3: TGTGCCAGCAGCTTAAGCGTAAGGGAGCAGTACTTC.

The rearrangement uses TRBV7-6 and TRBJ2-1, with 9 bases lining up with TRBD2. Trimming took 4 bases from V and 9 from J; bases not matched to a gene: 13. This CDR3 is built from 16 residues. Looked up from germline, CDR1 is SGHVS and CDR2 is FNYEAQ. The CDR3 DNA follows: TGTGCCAGCAGCTCTAATAGCGGGAGAGGGTCCAGTGAGCAGTTCTTC. This gives the protein CASSSNSGRGSSEQFF.

The CDR3 is CASSVSRGSNTEAFF. CDR3 nucleotides: TGTGCCAGCAGCGTAAGCCGAGGGAGCAACACTGAAGCTTTCTTT. V gene TRBV9 combines with J gene TRBJ1-1; D remains unclear. There are 15 residues in the CDR3. The ends were cut back, 1 base at V and 2 bases at J, with 12 bases in the middle. Germline-derived CDR1 and CDR2 are SGDLS and YYNGEE. Using reference TRBV9 and TRBJ1-1 for the parts outside the CDR3, the full variable domain is DSGVTQTPKHLITATGQRVTLRCSPRSGDLSVYWYQQSLDQGLQFLIQYYNGEERAKGNILERFSAQQFPDLHSELNLSSLELGDSALYFCASSVSRGSNTEAFFGQGTRLTVV.